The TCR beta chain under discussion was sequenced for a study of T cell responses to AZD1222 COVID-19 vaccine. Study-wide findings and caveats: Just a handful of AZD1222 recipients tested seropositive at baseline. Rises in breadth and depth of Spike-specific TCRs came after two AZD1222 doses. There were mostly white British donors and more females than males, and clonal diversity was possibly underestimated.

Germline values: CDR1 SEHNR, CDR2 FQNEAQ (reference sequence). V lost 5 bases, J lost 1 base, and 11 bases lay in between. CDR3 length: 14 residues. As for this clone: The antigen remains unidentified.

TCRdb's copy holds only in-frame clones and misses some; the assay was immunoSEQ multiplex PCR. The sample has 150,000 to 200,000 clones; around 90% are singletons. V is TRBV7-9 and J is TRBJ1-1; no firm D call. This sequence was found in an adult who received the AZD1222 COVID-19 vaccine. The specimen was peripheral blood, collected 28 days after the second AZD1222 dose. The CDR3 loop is CASSRIKTNTEAFF. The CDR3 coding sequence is TGTGCCAGCAGCCGAATAAAAACGAACACTGAAGCTTTCTTT. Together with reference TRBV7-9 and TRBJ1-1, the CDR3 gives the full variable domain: DTGVSQNPRHKITKRGQNVTFRCDPISEHNRLYWYRQTLGQGPEFLTYFQNEAQLEKSRLLSDRFSAERPKGSFSTLEIQRTEQGDSAMYLCASSRIKTNTEAFFGQGTRLTVV.